This T cell receptor (beta chain) was sequenced in a study of shared clonotypes between healthy human individuals. Study outcomes and limitations: The naive CD4 repertoires of several donors were compared, and about 5% of clonotypes were shared.

Donors were healthy HIV-negative adults without recent acute infections or vaccinations. The protocol was immunoSEQ multiplex PCR, while the TCRdb copy is restricted to in-frame clones and leaves out a portion. The data contain over 850,000 clones, approximately 78% of them singletons. Regarding this clone: The antigen remains undetermined.

CDR1 SEHNR and CDR2 FQNEAQ come from the germline V gene (reference sequence). Trimming removed 1 base from V and 0 bases from J; junction bases left unmatched: 9. The CDR3 is made up of 19 amino acids. Sequences were obtained from memory CD4+ T cells from PBMCs. Subset specified: CD45RA-negative fraction. The receptor's source is a man aged 18 to 35 in good health. Some clones in this sample may be carry-over from other donors' samples. This chain joins TRBV7-9 and TRBJ2-3; 11 positions match TRBD1. CDR3 loop: CASSLGRWDRGKSTDTQYF. The CDR3 DNA reads as TGTGCCAGCAGCTTAGGCCGGTGGGACAGGGGGAAGAGCACAGATACGCAGTATTTT.